This T cell receptor (beta chain) was obtained from a study of control samples from healthy donors and cancer patients. The CDR3 is made up of 15 amino acids. Germline-derived CDR1 and CDR2 are LNHDA and SQIVND (reference sequence). V lost 4 bases, J lost 4 bases, and 5 bases stayed unmatched. Only in-frame clones appear in the TCRdb table, and some are missing; sequencing was by immunoSEQ multiplex PCR. Of about 410,000 clones in the sample, 80% to 95% were seen once. The V gene is TRBV19, the J gene TRBJ2-2; 8 nucleotides align to TRBD2. Material for sequencing was PBMCs. The source is a man in his forties or fifties with head and neck cancer. The CDR3 nucleotides read TGTGCCAGTAGTAAGCGGGAGAGGAGCACCGGGGAGCTGTTTTTT. It encodes CASSKRERSTGELFF. Complete variable domain (other parts from reference TRBV19 and TRBJ2-2): DGGITQSPKYLFRKEGQNVTLSCEQNLNHDAMYWYRQDPGQGLRLIYYSQIVNDFQKGDIAEGYSVSREKKESFPLTVTSAQKNPTAFYLCASSKRERSTGELFFGEGSRLTVL.